This T cell receptor beta chain was recorded in a study of blood T cell repertoires in COVID-19. On the study more broadly: Both acute and convalescent COVID-19 samples were obtained from the United States, Italy and Spain. T cells, B-cell-depleted T cells, or PBMCs provided the cDNA or gDNA that served as material.

Original data processing: Using reference gene primer amplification, nucleated cell counts were estimated. The method was immunoSEQ multiplex PCR; TCRdb's version includes in-frame clones alone and lacks a portion of them. The V and J calls and the clone size are those of that table, but D and trimming were determined from the DNA. The profile shows 120,000 to 150,000 clones, just over 85% of them singletons. Trimming removed 2 bases at V and 5 bases at J, with 14 bases between. Germline V gene sequence: CDR1 SGHRS, CDR2 YFSETQ. The CDR3 is 14 residues long. The origin of this receptor is a woman aged 55-69 years with acute or convalescent COVID-19. The chain carries TRBV5-1 and TRBJ2-7; D might be TRBD1 (5 bases). The sequencing input was peripheral blood. CDR3 sequence reads: CASSLQDLRDEQYF. The CDR3 nucleotides read TGCGCCAGCAGCTTACAGGACCTCCGGGACGAGCAGTACTTC.